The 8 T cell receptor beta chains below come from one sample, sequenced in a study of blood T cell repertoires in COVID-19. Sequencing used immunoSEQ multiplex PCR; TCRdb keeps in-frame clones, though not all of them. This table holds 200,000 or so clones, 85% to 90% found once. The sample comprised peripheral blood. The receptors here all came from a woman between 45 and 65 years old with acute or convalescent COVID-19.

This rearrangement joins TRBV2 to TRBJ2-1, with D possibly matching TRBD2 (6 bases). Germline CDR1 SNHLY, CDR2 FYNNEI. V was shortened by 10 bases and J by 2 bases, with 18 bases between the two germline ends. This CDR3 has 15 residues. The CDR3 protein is CAITPGLFPYNEQFF. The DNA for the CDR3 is TGTGCCATCACCCCGGGACTTTTTCCCTACAATGAGCAGTTCTTC.

The DNA of the CDR3 is TGTGCCAGCAGTTCGACAAAACAGGGGGATAGCAATCAGCCCCAGCATTTT. Translating gives CASSSTKQGDSNQPQHF. This chain uses TRBV28 with TRBJ1-5; 8 bases are shared with TRBD1. CDR3 length: 17 residues. Trimming cost V 4 bases and J 0 bases; bases outside gene matches: 8. Germline V CDR1 and CDR2: MDHEN, SYDVKM.

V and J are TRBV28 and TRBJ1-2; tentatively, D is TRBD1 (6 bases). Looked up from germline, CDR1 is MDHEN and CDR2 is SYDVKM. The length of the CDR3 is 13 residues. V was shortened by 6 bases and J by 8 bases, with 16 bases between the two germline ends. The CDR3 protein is CASSIQGLGGYTF. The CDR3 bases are TGTGCCAGCAGCATACAGGGTTTAGGCGGCTACACCTTC.

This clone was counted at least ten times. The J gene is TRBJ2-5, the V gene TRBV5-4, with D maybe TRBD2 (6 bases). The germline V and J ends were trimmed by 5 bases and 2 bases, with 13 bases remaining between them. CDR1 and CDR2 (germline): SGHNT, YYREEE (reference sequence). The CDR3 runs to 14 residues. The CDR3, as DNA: TGTGCCAGCAGGCCAGGCGGGGTACAAGAGACCCAGTACTTC. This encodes CASRPGGVQETQYF.

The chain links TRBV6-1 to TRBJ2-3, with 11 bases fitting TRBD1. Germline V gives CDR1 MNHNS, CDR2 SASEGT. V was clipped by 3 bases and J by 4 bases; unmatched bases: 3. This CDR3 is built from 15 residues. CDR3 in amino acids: CASSDPGQGADTQYF. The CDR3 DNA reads TGTGCCAGCAGTGATCCGGGACAGGGGGCAGATACGCAGTATTTT.

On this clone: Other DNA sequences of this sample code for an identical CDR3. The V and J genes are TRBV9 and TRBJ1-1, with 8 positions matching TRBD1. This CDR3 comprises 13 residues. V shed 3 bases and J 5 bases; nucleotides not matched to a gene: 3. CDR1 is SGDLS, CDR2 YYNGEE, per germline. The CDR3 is CASSGTGYTEAFF. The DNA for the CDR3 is TGTGCCAGCAGCGGGACAGGGTATACTGAAGCTTTCTTT.

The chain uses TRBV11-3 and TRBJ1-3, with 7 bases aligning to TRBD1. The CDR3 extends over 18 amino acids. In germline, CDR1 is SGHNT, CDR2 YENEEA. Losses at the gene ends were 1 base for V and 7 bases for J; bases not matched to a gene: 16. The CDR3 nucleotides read TGTGCCAGCAGCTTAGGAAGTGATGGACAGGACCCCTTGAACACCATATATTTT. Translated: CASSLGSDGQDPLNTIYF.

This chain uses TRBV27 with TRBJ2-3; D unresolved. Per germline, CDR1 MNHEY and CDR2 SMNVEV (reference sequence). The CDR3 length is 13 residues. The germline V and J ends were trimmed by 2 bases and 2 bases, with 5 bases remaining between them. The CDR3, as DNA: TGTGCCAGCAGTTTAGGGCACACAGATACGCAGTATTTT. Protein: CASSLGHTDTQYF.